Following are 10 T cell receptor beta chains from one sample sequenced in a study of blood T cell repertoires in COVID-19. Assay: immunoSEQ multiplex PCR; the TCRdb copy retains only in-frame clones and omits some. The sample includes about 200,000 clones, more than 70% of them seen just once. The source material was PBMCs or T cells enriched from blood (not recorded which). These receptors were taken from a middle-aged man with acute COVID-19.

The chain has TRBV19 and TRBJ2-3, with 12 bases identical to TRBD2. Trimming took 4 bases from V and 3 from J; bases not matched to a gene: 8. Germline assignment: CDR1 LNHDA and CDR2 SQIVND (reference sequence). The CDR3 totals 17 residues. As DNA, the CDR3 is TGTGCCAGTAGTAAATCCTCTAGCGGGAGGGTGACAGATACGCAGTATTTT. It is translated as CASSKSSSGRVTDTQYF.

This clone was observed a single time. This chain connects TRBV11-2 to TRBJ1-4, with D uncertain. V was clipped by 1 base and J by 0 bases, with 6 bases between them. Germline V gives CDR1 SGHAT, CDR2 FQNNGV. The CDR3 extends over 15 amino acids. CDR3 bases: TGTGCCAGCAGCTTAGGTTCTGCAACTAATGAAAAACTGTTTTTT. It translates to CASSLGSATNEKLFF.

The rearrangement uses TRBV7-9 and TRBJ2-2, with TRBD2 matching 12 bases. V lost 6 bases, J lost 3 bases, and 5 bases stayed unmatched. Germline assignment: CDR1 SEHNR and CDR2 FQNEAQ (reference sequence). The CDR3 is 16 residues long. The CDR3 region has the DNA TGTGCCAGCAGTCAACTAGCGGGAGGCGACACCGGGGAGCTGTTTTTT. As protein: CASSQLAGGDTGELFF. The full variable domain, its missing parts supplied by reference TRBV7-9 and TRBJ2-2, is DTGVSQNPRHKITKRGQNVTFRCDPISEHNRLYWYRQTLGQGPEFLTYFQNEAQLEKSRLLSDRFSAERPKGSFSTLEIQRTEQGDSAMYLCASSQLAGGDTGELFFGEGSRLTVL.

This chain uses TRBV7-3 with TRBJ2-7; TRBD2 aligns across 14 bases. Germline V lookup: CDR1 SGHTA, CDR2 FQGTGA. Trimming removed 6 bases from V and 2 bases from J; junction bases left unmatched: 18. CDR3 size: 20 residues. This CDR3 is CASSNTKGLAGAVSTYEQYF. The CDR3 DNA sequence: TGTGCCAGCAGTAACACGAAGGGACTAGCGGGAGCTGTAAGTACCTACGAGCAGTACTTC.

This clone showed up just a few times. J is TRBJ2-7 and V is TRBV6-5, with D maybe TRBD2 (6 bases). CDR1 and CDR2 (germline): MNHEY, SVGAGI. The CDR3 runs 13 residues. V lost 6 bases to trimming and J lost 6 bases, with 15 bases between them. In nucleotides, the CDR3 is TGTGCCAGCAGACCCCCCGGGGGTTCCGAGCAGTACTTC. It is translated as CASRPPGGSEQYF.

V is TRBV5-4 and J is TRBJ2-2; 11 bases line up with TRBD1. From germline, CDR1 is SGHNT and CDR2 YYREEE (reference sequence). The CDR3 runs to 15 residues. After removal of 2 bases from V and 7 bases from J, the junction contained 4 bases not matched to a gene. CDR3 loop: CASSFGQGAVGELFF. As DNA, the CDR3 is TGTGCCAGCAGCTTCGGACAGGGGGCCGTCGGGGAGCTGTTTTTT.

The rearrangement uses TRBV25-1 and TRBJ1-5; 10 bases are shared with TRBD1. Germline V gene sequence: CDR1 MGHDK, CDR2 SYGVNS. The CDR3 sequence is 15 residues long. J was trimmed by 7 bases and V by 4 bases; bases with no gene match: 7. CDR3 residues: CASSGSGTGVQPQHF. CDR3 DNA: TGTGCCAGCAGTGGTAGCGGGACAGGGGTCCAGCCCCAGCATTTT.

The rearrangement uses TRBV2 and TRBJ1-2; 9 nucleotides line up with TRBD1. Losses at the gene ends were 3 bases for V and 8 bases for J; bases not matched to a gene: 4. The germline gives CDR1 SNHLY, CDR2 FYNNEI. CDR3 length: 13 residues. The CDR3 bases are TGTGCCAGCAGTGAGGACAGGGGACGCGGCTACACCTTC. Its translation: CASSEDRGRGYTF. Combining the CDR3 with reference TRBV2 and TRBJ1-2 gives the whole variable domain EPEVTQTPSHQVTQMGQEVILRCVPISNHLYFYWYRQILGQKVEFLVSFYNNEISEKSEIFDDQFSVERPDGSNFTLKIRSTKLEDSAMYFCASSEDRGRGYTFGSGTRLTVV.

Only one count was recorded for this clone. The rearrangement joins TRBV28 to TRBJ2-7; weak D call: TRBD2 (6 bases). CDR3 size: 16 residues. Trimming pared 6 bases from V and 0 bases from J, leaving 18 bases between. CDR1 MDHEN and CDR2 SYDVKM come from the germline V gene. CDR3 sequence reads: CASSKLAALSSYEQYF. The CDR3 nucleotides read TGTGCCAGCAGCAAATTAGCGGCCCTCAGCTCCTACGAGCAGTACTTC. Using reference TRBV28 and TRBJ2-7 for the parts outside the CDR3, the full variable domain is DVKVTQSSRYLVKRTGEKVFLECVQDMDHENMFWYRQDPGLGLRLIYFSYDVKMKEKGDIPEGYSVSREKKERFSLILESASTNQTSMYLCASSKLAALSSYEQYFGPGTRLTVT.

The chain recombines TRBV7-9 with TRBJ1-4; D call uncertain. The CDR3 length is 11 residues. V was shortened by 8 bases and J by 6 bases, with 7 bases between the two germline ends. The germline V gene has CDR1 SEHNR and CDR2 FQNEAQ (reference sequence). CDR3 loop: CASGRDEKLFF. Here the CDR3 DNA reads TGTGCCAGCGGGCGGGATGAAAAACTGTTTTTT.